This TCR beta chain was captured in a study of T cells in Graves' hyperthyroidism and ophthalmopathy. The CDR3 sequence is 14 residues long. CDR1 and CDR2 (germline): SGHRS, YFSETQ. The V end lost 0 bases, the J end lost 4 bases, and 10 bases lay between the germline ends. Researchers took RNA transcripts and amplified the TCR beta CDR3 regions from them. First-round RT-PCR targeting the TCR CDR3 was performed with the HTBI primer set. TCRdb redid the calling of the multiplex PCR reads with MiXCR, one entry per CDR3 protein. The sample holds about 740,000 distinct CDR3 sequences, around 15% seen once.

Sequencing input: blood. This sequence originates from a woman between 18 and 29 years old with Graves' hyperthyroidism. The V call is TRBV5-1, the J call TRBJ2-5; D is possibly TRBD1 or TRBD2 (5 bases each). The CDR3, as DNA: TGCGCCAGCAGCTTGGGGGACCCCGGAGAGACCCAGTACTTC. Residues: CASSLGDPGETQYF.